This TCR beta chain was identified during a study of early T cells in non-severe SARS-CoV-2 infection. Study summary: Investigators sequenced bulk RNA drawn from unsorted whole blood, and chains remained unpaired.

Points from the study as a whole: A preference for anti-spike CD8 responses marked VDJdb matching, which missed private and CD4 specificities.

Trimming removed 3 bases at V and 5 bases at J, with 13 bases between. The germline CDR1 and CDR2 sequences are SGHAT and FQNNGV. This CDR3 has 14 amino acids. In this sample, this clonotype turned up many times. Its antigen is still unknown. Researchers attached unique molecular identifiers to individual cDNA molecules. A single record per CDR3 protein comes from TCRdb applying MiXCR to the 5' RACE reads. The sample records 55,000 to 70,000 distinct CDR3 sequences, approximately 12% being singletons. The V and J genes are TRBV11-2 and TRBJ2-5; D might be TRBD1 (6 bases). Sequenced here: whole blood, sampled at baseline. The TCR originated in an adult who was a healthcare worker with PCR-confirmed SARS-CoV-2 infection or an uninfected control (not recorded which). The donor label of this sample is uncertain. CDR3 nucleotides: TGTGCCAGCAGCTTGAACAGGGCTTGGGAGACCCAGTACTTC. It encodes CASSLNRAWETQYF.